This T cell receptor (beta chain) was sequenced in a study of blood T cell repertoires in COVID-19. Across the study: PBMCs, B-cell-depleted T cells, or T cells were the source of the cDNA or gDNA that made up the material.

Libraries were prepared by immunoSEQ multiplex PCR; TCRdb keeps only in-frame clonotypes and omits some of them. The data show about 330,000 clones, about 92% seen once. The ends were cut back, 0 bases at V and 3 bases at J, with 9 bases in the middle. The CDR3 consists of 15 residues. Germline CDR1 reads LNHNV; CDR2 reads YYDKDF (reference sequence). Donors of Cohort 3 who recovered were those that had two negative PCRs, clearance, or symptom resolution. The specimen was PBMCs or T cells enriched from blood (not recorded which). The chain combines TRBV15 with TRBJ1-3, with D perhaps TRBD1 (5 bases). The receptor comes from a woman aged 25 to 39 who had recovered from COVID-19. The CDR3 region is CATSRDRGGGNTIYF. The CDR3 coding sequence is TGTGCCACCAGCAGAGATCGCGGGGGTGGAAACACCATATATTTT.